This T cell receptor (beta chain) was identified during a study of T cell responses to AZD1222 COVID-19 vaccine. Study context: It was second doses at about 4 or about 12 weeks that were pooled. Study results and limitations: The study identified only 6 or 7 AZD1222 recipients as seropositive at baseline. Increases in Spike-specific TCR breadth and depth were seen after two AZD1222 doses. Spike-wide vaccine-associated CD4 TCRs dominated at 160-218 and 743-854.

Profiled with immunoSEQ multiplex PCR; TCRdb holds only in-frame clones, not every one. Of 45,000 to 70,000 clones listed, 70% to 90% are singletons. Germline V gene sequence: CDR1 MDHEN, CDR2 SYDVKM. V dropped 6 bases and J dropped 0 bases, with 10 bases sitting between them. The CDR3 loop spans 14 amino acids. About this clone itself: Its antigen is undetermined.

The chain recombines TRBV28 with TRBJ2-3; D not resolved. The clonotype originates from an adult in good health. The sequenced sample was peripheral blood, obtained on day 0 of AZD1222 vaccination. CDR3 amino acids: CASRTGSSTDTQYF. The CDR3, as DNA: TGTGCCAGCAGAACGGGCTCTAGCACAGATACGCAGTATTTT. Looking up the rest from reference TRBV28 and TRBJ2-3 gives the full variable domain: DVKVTQSSRYLVKRTGEKVFLECVQDMDHENMFWYRQDPGLGLRLIYFSYDVKMKEKGDIPEGYSVSREKKERFSLILESASTNQTSMYLCASRTGSSTDTQYFGPGTRLTVL.